This T cell receptor beta chain emerged from a study of blood T cell repertoires in COVID-19. The method was immunoSEQ multiplex PCR; TCRdb's version includes in-frame clones alone and lacks a portion of them. The sample includes about 59,000 clones, roughly 85% of them seen just once. The CDR3 extends over 13 amino acids. V lost 6 bases to trimming and J lost 2 bases, with 13 bases between them. CDR1 and CDR2 from the germline V gene are SQVTM and ANQGSEA. The source material was peripheral blood. The chain links TRBV29-1 to TRBJ1-2; D is ambiguous. This sequence originates from a man in his sixties with acute or convalescent COVID-19. CDR3: CSVTREVNYGYTF. CDR3 coding DNA: TGCAGCGTGACGCGGGAGGTCAACTATGGCTACACCTTC.